This TCR beta chain was recovered during a study of CD8 T cells in Susac syndrome. Worth noting for this clonotype: Its antigen is not identified.

An input of roughly 0.5 to 1 ug of RNA was subjected to reverse transcription using random hexamers. Coverage of TCR beta CDR3 amplification by immunoSEQ multiplex PCR extended to 54 Vbeta and 13 Jbeta. TCRdb reanalysed the immunoSEQ multiplex PCR reads using MiXCR and keeps one entry per CDR3 protein. This table has approximately 83,000 distinct CDR3 sequences, 94% appearing once. This CDR3 spans 14 amino acids. In germline, CDR1 is SQVTM, CDR2 ANQGSEA. V lost 4 bases and J lost 5, with 15 bases in between. General observations from the study: A relatively small number of individuals underwent TCR sequencing and HLA analysis. Detection of Susac-specific public clones gave over 15 in total CD8+ repertoires and roughly five in CD8+ TEMRA repertoires.

What was sequenced was CD8+ T cells from PBMCs. The receptor comes from a human donor with Susac syndrome. V and J are TRBV29-1 and TRBJ2-1; D possibly corresponds to TRBD2 (6 bases). The CDR3 DNA sequence: TGCAGCGTTGGGAATTGGGGGGTACACAATGAGCAGTTCTTC. Amino acids: CSVGNWGVHNEQFF.